This T cell receptor beta chain appears in the sequencing data of a study of blood T cell repertoires in COVID-19. Trimming left V 2 bases short and J 0 bases short, with 9 bases between. CDR3 length: 15 amino acids. Looked up from germline, CDR1 is SGHDT and CDR2 is YYEEEE. Profiled with immunoSEQ multiplex PCR; TCRdb holds only in-frame clones, not every one. The table has about 150,000 clones, about 81% seen once. The rearrangement uses TRBV5-6 and TRBJ1-3; the D is unclear. This receptor was identified in a man over 45 who had recovered from COVID-19. The sequenced sample was PBMCs or T cells enriched from blood (not recorded which). The CDR3 coding sequence is TGTGCCAGCAGCTTCAGAAAGTACTCTGGAAACACCATATATTTT. As protein: CASSFRKYSGNTIYF.